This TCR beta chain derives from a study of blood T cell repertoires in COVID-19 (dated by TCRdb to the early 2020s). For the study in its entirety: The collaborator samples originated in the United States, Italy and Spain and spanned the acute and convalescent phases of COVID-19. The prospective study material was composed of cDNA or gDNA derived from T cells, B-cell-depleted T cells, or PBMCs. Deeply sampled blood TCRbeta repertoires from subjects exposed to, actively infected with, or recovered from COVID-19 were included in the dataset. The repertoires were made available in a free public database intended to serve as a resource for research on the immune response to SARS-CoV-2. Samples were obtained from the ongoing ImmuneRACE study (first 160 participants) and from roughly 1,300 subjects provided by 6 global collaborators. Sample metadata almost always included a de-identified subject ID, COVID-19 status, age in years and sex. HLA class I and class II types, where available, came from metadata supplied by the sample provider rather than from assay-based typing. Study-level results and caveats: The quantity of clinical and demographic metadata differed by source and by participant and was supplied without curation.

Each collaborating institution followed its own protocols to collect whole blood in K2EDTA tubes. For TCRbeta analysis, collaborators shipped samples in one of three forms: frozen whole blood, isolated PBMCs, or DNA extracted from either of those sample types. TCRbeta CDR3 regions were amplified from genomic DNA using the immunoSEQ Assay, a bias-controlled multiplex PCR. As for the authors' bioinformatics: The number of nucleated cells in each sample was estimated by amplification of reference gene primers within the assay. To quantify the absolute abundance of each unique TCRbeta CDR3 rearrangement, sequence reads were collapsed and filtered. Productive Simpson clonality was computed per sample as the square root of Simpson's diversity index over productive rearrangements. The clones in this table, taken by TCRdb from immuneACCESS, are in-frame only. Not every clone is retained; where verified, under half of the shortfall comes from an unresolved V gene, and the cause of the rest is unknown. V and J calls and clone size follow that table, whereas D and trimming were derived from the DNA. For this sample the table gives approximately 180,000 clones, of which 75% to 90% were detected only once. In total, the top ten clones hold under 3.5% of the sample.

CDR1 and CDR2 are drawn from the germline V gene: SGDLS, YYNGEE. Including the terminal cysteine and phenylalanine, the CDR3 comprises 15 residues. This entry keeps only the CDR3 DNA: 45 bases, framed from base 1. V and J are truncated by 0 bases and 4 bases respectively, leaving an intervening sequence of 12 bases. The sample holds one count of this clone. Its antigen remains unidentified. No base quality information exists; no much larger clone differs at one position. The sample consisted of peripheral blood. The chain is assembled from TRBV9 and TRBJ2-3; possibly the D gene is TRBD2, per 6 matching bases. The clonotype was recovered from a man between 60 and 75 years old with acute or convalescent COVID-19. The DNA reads TGTGCCAGCAGCGTAGCCGGGAGTCGGGCAGATACGCAGTATTTT. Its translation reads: CASSVAGSRADTQYF.